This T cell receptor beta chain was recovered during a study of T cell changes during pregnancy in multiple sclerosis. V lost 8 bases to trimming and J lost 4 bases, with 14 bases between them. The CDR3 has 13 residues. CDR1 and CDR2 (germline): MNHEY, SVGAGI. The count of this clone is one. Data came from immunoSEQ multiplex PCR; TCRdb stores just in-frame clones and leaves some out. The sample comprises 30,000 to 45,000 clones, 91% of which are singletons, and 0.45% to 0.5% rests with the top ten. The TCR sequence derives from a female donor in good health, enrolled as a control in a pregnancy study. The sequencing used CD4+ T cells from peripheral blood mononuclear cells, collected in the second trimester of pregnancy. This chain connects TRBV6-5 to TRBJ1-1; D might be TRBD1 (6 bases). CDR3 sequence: CASSMGGRTEAFF. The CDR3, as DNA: TGTGCCAGCTCTATGGGGGGGCGCACTGAAGCTTTCTTT.